The clone carrying this T cell receptor beta chain was detected a few times. This specimen belongs to a study of beta chain features in type 1 diabetes. Isolated RNA was reverse transcribed in full, so expressed TCRB transcripts were sequenced. TCRdb keeps only in-frame clones here, not all; method: immunoSEQ multiplex PCR. The sample holds approximately 300,000 clones, approximately 10% seen once. This clonotype was sampled from a woman in her twenties or thirties in good health. Specimen: naive CD4+ T cells from blood.

CDR3 in amino acids: CSVEGGTGFEQYF. Here the CDR3 DNA reads TGCAGCGTTGAGGGGGGGACAGGATTCGAGCAGTACTTC. The V gene is TRBV29-1, the J gene TRBJ2-7, with D possibly being TRBD1 (8 bases). V was shortened by 3 bases and J by 6 bases, with 15 bases between the two germline ends. This CDR3 region has 13 residues. CDR1 is SQVTM and CDR2 is ANQGSEA in the germline V gene.